The present T cell receptor beta chain was sequenced within a study of blood T cells in healthy people across ages. Alongside a J-beta primer mix, a sample-barcoded 5' primer served in a second PCR lasting roughly 6 to 11 cycles. TCRdb reanalysed the 5' RACE reads using MiXCR and keeps one entry per CDR3 protein. Among about 1,800,000 distinct CDR3 sequences listed, roughly 30% were seen once. V was trimmed by 4 bases and J by 9 bases, leaving 19 bases between them. The CDR3 has 15 amino acids. Germline CDR1 reads SNHLY; CDR2 reads FYNNEI. The specimen was blood. This chain joins TRBV2 and TRBJ2-4; no clear D. The receptor's source is a woman in her thirties in good health. CDR3 coding DNA: TGTGCCAGCAGTGTCAACTTGTCTTCTTTAGGCATTCAGTACTTC. Its translation is CASSVNLSSLGIQYF.